These 11 T cell receptor beta chains were all obtained from the same sample, sequenced in a study of T cells in localized non-small cell lung cancer. Libraries were prepared by immunoSEQ multiplex PCR; TCRdb keeps only in-frame clonotypes and omits some of them. Here the sample spans thousands of clones, approximately 16% being singletons. The sequenced sample was normal lung tissue next to the tumor, obtained before any cancer treatment. The receptors here all came from a male donor older than 55 with stage II squamous cell lung carcinoma.

The chain is built from TRBV6-8 and TRBJ1-1; D ambiguous. In germline, CDR1 is MNHGY, CDR2 SAAAGT. The CDR3 contains 14 residues. Between the trimmed V and J ends, which lost 5 bases and 4 bases, there was a span of 14 bases. This chain's CDR3 is CASSPNARATEAFF. The CDR3 DNA reads TGTGCCAGCAGTCCTAACGCTAGGGCCACTGAAGCTTTCTTT.

This clone has only a few counts. This rearrangement joins TRBV28 to TRBJ1-1; D ambiguous. The CDR3 has 14 residues. CDR1 MDHEN and CDR2 SYDVKM come from the germline V gene. V gave up 3 bases and J gave up 1 base, with 9 bases separating them. The chain's CDR3 is CASSFGQRNTEAFF. The DNA for the CDR3 is TGTGCCAGCAGTTTCGGGCAAAGGAACACTGAAGCTTTCTTT.

V gene TRBV6-8 combines with J gene TRBJ1-2; D might be TRBD1 (6 bases). V was trimmed by 4 bases and J by 0 bases, leaving 12 bases between them. In germline, CDR1 is MNHGY, CDR2 SAAAGT. CDR3 size: 15 residues. CDR3 in amino acids: CASSSYREPNYGYTF. The CDR3 DNA reads as TGTGCCAGCAGTTCCTACAGGGAACCTAACTATGGCTACACCTTC.

The chain combines TRBV11-3 with TRBJ2-3; D is perhaps TRBD2 (5 bases). Trimming removed 3 bases from V and 2 bases from J, with 12 bases in between. The CDR3 length is 15 residues. The germline gives CDR1 SGHNT, CDR2 YENEEA. The CDR3, as DNA: TGTGCCAGCAGCTTGGGTCAGGAGGCCACAGATACGCAGTATTTT. Its translation is CASSLGQEATDTQYF.

The chain uses TRBV6-8 and TRBJ2-1; TRBD1 agrees at 7 bases. This CDR3 region has 13 residues. CDR1 and CDR2 from the germline V gene are MNHGY and SAAAGT. V shed 6 bases, J shed 3 bases, and the junction held 2 bases outside the gene matches. The CDR3 DNA reads as TGTGCCAGCAGCCGGGACAGCTACAATGAGCAGTTCTTC. This codes for CASSRDSYNEQFF.

The rearrangement uses TRBV28 and TRBJ1-2; perhaps TRBD1 as D (5 bases). Germline CDR1 is MDHEN and CDR2 is SYDVKM. The CDR3 is 12 residues long. The germline V and J ends were trimmed by 2 bases and 6 bases, with 7 bases remaining between them. CDR3 residues: CASSLLGDGYTF. CDR3 nucleotides: TGTGCCAGCAGTTTACTGGGGGATGGCTACACCTTC.

The chain is built from TRBV4-1 and TRBJ2-7, with 9 bases fitting TRBD1. This CDR3 spans 18 amino acids. The V gene's germline CDR1 is MGHRA and CDR2 YSYEKL. The V and J ends lost 0 bases and 3 bases, in that order; junction bases with no gene match: 12. In DNA, the CDR3 is TGCGCCAGCAGCCAAGATTTGGGGCACGGGGACAGGGACTACGAGCAGTACTTC. Protein product: CASSQDLGHGDRDYEQYF.

This clone appeared a single time. V is TRBV5-1 and J is TRBJ2-2; 7 nucleotides align to TRBD1. Germline assignment: CDR1 SGHRS and CDR2 YFSETQ. V lost 0 bases and J lost 4; bases outside the gene matches: 6. The CDR3 sequence is 16 residues long. This CDR3 reads CASSLEGASRTGELFF. In DNA form, the CDR3 reads TGCGCCAGCAGCTTGGAGGGGGCCAGTCGCACCGGGGAGCTGTTTTTT. Based on the CDR3 plus reference TRBV5-1 and TRBJ2-2, the full variable domain is KAGVTQTPRYLIKTRGQQVTLSCSPISGHRSVSWYQQTPGQGLQFLFEYFSETQRNKGNFPGRFSGRQFSNSRSEMNVSTLELGDSALYLCASSLEGASRTGELFFGEGSRLTVL.

This clone has ten or more counts. This chain connects TRBV11-3 to TRBJ2-3; D is unclear. Germline CDR1 reads SGHNT; CDR2 reads YENEEA. The CDR3 has 14 residues. Trimming shortened V by 0 bases and J by 3 bases, and 7 bases separated the two germline ends. CDR3 region: CASSLDAKTDTQYF. CDR3 DNA sequence: TGTGCCAGCAGCTTAGATGCCAAGACAGATACGCAGTATTTT. Full variable domain (outside the CDR3, taken from reference TRBV11-3 and TRBJ2-3): EAGVVQSPRYKIIEKKQPVAFWCNPISGHNTLYWYLQNLGQGPELLIRYENEEAVDDSQLPKDRFSAERLKGVDSTLKIQPAELGDSAVYLCASSLDAKTDTQYFGPGTRLTVL.

The chain is built from TRBV28 and TRBJ1-1, with 10 bases that match TRBD1. This CDR3 has 15 residues. Germline CDR1 reads MDHEN; CDR2 reads SYDVKM. The trim removed 6 bases at V and 5 bases at J, leaving 9 bases unmatched. CDR3: CASRRQGASRTEAFF. The CDR3 DNA is TGTGCCAGCAGAAGACAGGGGGCGAGTAGGACTGAAGCTTTCTTT.

The chain joins TRBV29-1 to TRBJ1-3; 10 nucleotides match TRBD1. This CDR3 is 14 amino acids long. V shed 4 bases and J 7 bases; nucleotides not matched to a gene: 7. From germline, CDR1 is SQVTM and CDR2 ANQGSEA. Here the CDR3 DNA reads TGCAGCGTTGCCCGGGGACAGGGGATGAACACCATATATTTT. Translation: CSVARGQGMNTIYF.